The 15 T cell receptor beta chains reported below all come from one sample, sequenced in a study of shared clonotypes between healthy human individuals. Produced via immunoSEQ multiplex PCR; TCRdb's table is partial and in-frame only. Of some 1,900,000 clones in the sample, approximately 94% were seen once. Naive CD8 cells lacked CD45RO and underwent positive selection for CCR7, leaving out terminally differentiated effector memory CD45RA+ cells. Input material: naive CD8+ T cells sorted from blood. These TCRs come from a man aged 18 to 29 in good health.

The chain links TRBV7-8 to TRBJ1-6; possibly TRBD1 for D (6 bases). Looked up from germline, CDR1 is SGHVS and CDR2 is FQNEAQ. The CDR3 spans 17 residues. V lost 2 bases, J lost 5 bases, and 16 bases lay in between. The CDR3 protein is CASSLWRGTTNNSPLHF. DNA of the CDR3: TGTGCCAGCAGCTTATGGCGCGGGACAACGAATAATTCACCCCTCCACTTT.

The chain employs TRBV6-5 and TRBJ2-3; perhaps TRBD2 as D (6 bases). The length of the CDR3 is 16 residues. CDR1 is MNHEY, CDR2 SVGAGI, per germline. Trimming pared 1 base from V and 2 bases from J, leaving 13 bases between. Here the CDR3 reads CASSYWRELLTDTQYF. Written as DNA, the CDR3 is TGTGCCAGCAGTTACTGGAGGGAATTACTCACAGATACGCAGTATTTT.

The genes are TRBV6-5 and TRBJ2-1; no clear D gene. V gave up 5 bases and J gave up 0 bases, with 11 bases separating them. CDR3 size: 15 residues. Germline V gene data show CDR1 as MNHEY and CDR2 as SVGAGI. The CDR3 DNA reads as TGTGCCAGCAGTATCCTAGGCGGCTCCTACAATGAGCAGTTCTTC. Protein: CASSILGGSYNEQFF.

This clone was counted once. V is TRBV28 and J is TRBJ1-3; D is unresolved. CDR3 length: 16 amino acids. Trimming stripped 1 base from V and 3 bases from J, with 13 bases between. Germline lookup yields CDR1 MDHEN and CDR2 SYDVKM. This CDR3 reads CASSLLGIGSGNTIYF. CDR3 coding DNA: TGTGCCAGCAGTTTATTGGGTATTGGCAGTGGAAACACCATATATTTT.

The gene calls are TRBV6-1 and TRBJ1-3, with D possibly TRBD1 on 6 matching bases. The CDR3 totals 15 residues. Germline CDR1 is MNHNS and CDR2 is SASEGT. V gave up 6 bases and J gave up 0 bases, with 12 bases separating them. CDR3 region: CASRIDRNSGNTIYF. DNA of the CDR3: TGTGCCAGCAGGATAGACAGGAACTCTGGAAACACCATATATTTT.

This clone was detected only once. The V and J genes are TRBV4-3 and TRBJ2-5, with D possibly called TRBD1 or TRBD2 (5 bases each). The CDR3 loop spans 16 amino acids. With 0 bases removed from V and 7 bases from J, the gap between germline ends came to 18 bases. Germline V gives CDR1 LGHNA, CDR2 YSLEER. The CDR3 reads CASSQDGSGGAGTQYF. CDR3 DNA sequence: TGCGCCAGCAGCCAAGACGGCAGCGGTGGGGCAGGGACCCAGTACTTC.

The rearrangement uses TRBV19 and TRBJ2-2; possible D gene TRBD1, 6 bases. V lost 6 bases and J 6 bases, leaving 20 bases between the germline ends. This CDR3 has 16 residues. Germline V gene sequence: CDR1 LNHDA, CDR2 SQIVND (reference sequence). CDR3 in DNA: TGTGCCAGTAGCCCCTGGGTCAGGGGTGCTGCCGGGGAGCTGTTTTTT. Amino acid sequence: CASSPWVRGAAGELFF.

The chain is built from TRBV27 and TRBJ2-7; the match to TRBD2 covers 11 bases. V lost 10 bases and J lost 4; bases outside the gene matches: 6. From germline, CDR1 is MNHEY and CDR2 SMNVEV (reference sequence). CDR3 length: 13 amino acids. The CDR3 coding sequence is TGTGCCACCCGGGGACTAGCGGCGTACGAGCAGTACTTC. The encoded protein is CATRGLAAYEQYF.

This clone was detected once. The CDR3, as DNA: TGTGCCAGCAGCTCGGTGAGGACAGGGGGCGAAGAGACCCAGTACTTC. Its translation is CASSSVRTGGEETQYF. The V and J genes are TRBV7-8 and TRBJ2-5; 11 bases are a match to TRBD1. This CDR3 is built from 16 residues. CDR1 SGHVS and CDR2 FQNEAQ come from the germline V gene. The trim removed 4 bases at V and 3 bases at J, leaving 7 bases unmatched.

The chain combines TRBV28 with TRBJ1-4; tentative D call: TRBD1 (6 bases). CDR1 and CDR2 from the germline V gene are MDHEN and SYDVKM. This CDR3 region has 15 residues. Trimming removed 5 bases at V and 0 bases at J, with 10 bases between. CDR3: CASSDRQATNEKLFF. The CDR3 coding sequence is TGTGCCAGCAGTGATCGACAGGCAACTAATGAAAAACTGTTTTTT.

A few counts support this clone. In the same sample, other DNA sequences code for this CDR3. This chain joins TRBV5-6 and TRBJ2-5, with D hard to call. CDR3 length: 12 residues. V gave up 0 bases and J gave up 5 bases, with 5 bases separating them. Per the germline V gene, CDR1 is SGHDT and CDR2 is YYEEEE. CDR3 in DNA: TGTGCCAGCAGCTTGGTGGGGGAGACCCAGTACTTC. Protein sequence: CASSLVGETQYF.

The chain couples TRBV7-9 to TRBJ2-2, with a tentative D call TRBD2 (6 bases). CDR3 size: 16 residues. Germline V gene sequence: CDR1 SEHNR, CDR2 FQNEAQ (reference sequence). Trimming cost V 5 bases and J 0 bases, with 13 bases left between them. The CDR3 here is CASSLLGTSNTGELFF. DNA for the CDR3: TGTGCCAGCAGCCTATTAGGGACTTCGAACACCGGGGAGCTGTTTTTT.

The chain uses TRBV27 and TRBJ2-2; D perhaps matches TRBD1 (5 bases). The V end was cut by 3 bases, the J end by 4 bases, with 12 bases between. There are 15 residues in the CDR3. Germline V lookup: CDR1 MNHEY, CDR2 SMNVEV (reference sequence). The CDR3: CASSLYQGGTGELFF. The CDR3 DNA reads as TGTGCCAGCAGTTTGTACCAGGGTGGCACCGGGGAGCTGTTTTTT.

This clone was seen just once. The rearrangement links TRBV9 to TRBJ1-6, with 7 bases that match TRBD1. The CDR3 covers 14 residues. The ends lost 4 bases at V and 6 bases at J; junction bases unmatched: 4. Germline V gene lookup returns CDR1 SGDLS and CDR2 YYNGEE. The CDR3 nucleotides read TGTGCCAGCAGCCTGAGGGACAGTAATTCACCCCTCCACTTT. Its translation is CASSLRDSNSPLHF.

In this sample, this clone turned up once. The J gene is TRBJ2-7, the V gene TRBV9; D might be TRBD2 (5 bases). CDR1 and CDR2 (germline): SGDLS, YYNGEE. The germline V and J ends were trimmed by 3 bases and 4 bases, with 11 bases remaining between them. CDR3 length: 13 residues. DNA of the CDR3: TGTGCCAGCAGCGCGGCCACTAGTTACGAGCAGTACTTC. Protein product: CASSAATSYEQYF.